This T cell receptor (beta chain) stems from a study of early T cells in non-severe SARS-CoV-2 infection. Study-wide findings and caveats: VDJdb matching skewed toward anti-spike CD8 responses, missing private and CD4 specificities.

Per germline, CDR1 SGHRS and CDR2 YFSETQ. The CDR3 has 14 residues. V trimming: 2 bases; J trimming: 6 bases; junction bases outside the gene matches: 6. As concerns this clonotype: Its antigen is unidentified.

Researchers tagged individual cDNA molecules with unique molecular identifiers. TCRdb called the 5' RACE reads again in MiXCR, with one record for every CDR3 protein. The sample holds about 70,000 distinct CDR3 sequences, roughly 4.7% seen once. The source material was whole blood, sampled at baseline. The clonotype originates from an adult who was a healthcare worker with PCR-confirmed SARS-CoV-2 infection or an uninfected control (not recorded which). The V call is TRBV5-1, the J call TRBJ2-7, with TRBD1 matching over 9 bases. The CDR3 protein is CASSFSTGGAEQYF. The CDR3 coding sequence is TGCGCCAGCAGCTTCTCTACAGGGGGCGCCGAGCAGTACTTC.